The 19 T cell receptor beta chains reported below all come from one sample, sequenced in a study of read filtering for tumor transcriptome and immune sequencing. The library was built from around 400 ng RNA with molecular barcoded adaptors for alpha/delta and beta/gamma chains. MiXCR was run by TCRdb on the reads, yielding one entry per CDR3 protein. Of about 90,000 distinct CDR3 sequences listed, approximately 13% are singletons. The sample comprised a population of CD138-negative cells sorted from bone marrow. These receptor sequences come from a donor aged 40 or older with multiple myeloma.

This clonotype was counted only a few times. The chain has TRBV30 and TRBJ1-1; 9 bases match TRBD1. Trimming cost V 3 bases and J 11 bases; bases outside gene matches: 7. There are 12 residues in the CDR3. Per germline, CDR1 GTSNPN and CDR2 SVGIG (reference sequence). CDR3: CAWRRDRDRAFF. Written as DNA, the CDR3 is TGTGCCTGGAGAAGGGACAGGGATCGGGCTTTCTTT.

This clonotype was counted at least ten times. The chain joins TRBV25-1 to TRBJ2-1, with TRBD1 matching over 7 bases. The V gene end was trimmed by 2 bases and the J gene end by 0 bases; junction bases not matched to a gene: 7. Germline V gene lookup returns CDR1 MGHDK and CDR2 SYGVNS. The CDR3 totals 17 residues. CDR3 nucleotides: TGTGCCAGCAGTGAAATACAGGGGCAGAGCTCCTACAATGAGCAGTTCTTC. Its protein product is CASSEIQGQSSYNEQFF.

This clonotype was counted a single time. The chain recombines TRBV6-2 or TRBV6-3 with TRBJ1-2; tentatively, D is TRBD1 (5 bases). The V end was cut by 5 bases, the J end by 4 bases, with 14 bases between. The CDR3 is 14 amino acids. The germline CDR1 and CDR2 sequences are MNHEY and SVGEGT. CDR3 amino acids: CASSPGDRFYGYTF. DNA for the CDR3: TGTGCCAGCAGTCCCGGGGACCGGTTCTATGGCTACACCTTC.

This clonotype showed up many times. The chain has TRBV5-1 and TRBJ1-1; TRBD1 aligns across 8 bases. J was trimmed by 6 bases and V by 2 bases; bases with no gene match: 0. CDR3 size: 12 residues. Per germline, CDR1 SGHRS and CDR2 YFSETQ. The CDR3 loop reads CASSLQGAEAFF. CDR3 bases: TGCGCCAGCAGCTTACAGGGGGCTGAAGCTTTCTTT. Variable domain in full (rest from reference TRBV5-1 and TRBJ1-1): KAGVTQTPRYLIKTRGQQVTLSCSPISGHRSVSWYQQTPGQGLQFLFEYFSETQRNKGNFPGRFSGRQFSNSRSEMNVSTLELGDSALYLCASSLQGAEAFFGQGTRLTVV.

The count of this clonotype is one. This likely reflects a read error, since a far larger clone is one base away. This sequence joins TRBV6-1 and TRBJ2-1; 13 bases line up with TRBD2. CDR1 MNHNS and CDR2 SASEGT come from the germline V gene. The CDR3 runs to 16 residues. The CDR3 sequence: CASSSTTSGRDGEQSF. The CDR3 DNA follows: TGTGCCAGCAGTTCCACCACTAGCGGGAGGGATGGTGAGCAGTCCTTC.

This clonotype was seen repeatedly, ten times or more. The rearrangement joins TRBV2 to TRBJ2-5, with a possible D match to TRBD2 (5 bases). The germline gives CDR1 SNHLY, CDR2 FYNNEI. V was pared by 3 bases and J by 2 bases, with 10 bases between. The CDR3 runs to 14 residues. CDR3 bases: TGTGCCAGCAGTGACCCTAGCAGTCAAGAGACCCAGTACTTC. Translation: CASSDPSSQETQYF.

In its sample, this clonotype was seen many times. V usage is TRBV27 and J usage is TRBJ1-1, with TRBD1 matching over 8 bases. J lost 1 base, V lost 6 bases, and 7 bases had no gene match. The germline CDR1 and CDR2 sequences are MNHEY and SMNVEV (reference sequence). The CDR3 length is 15 residues. The CDR3 DNA reads TGTGCCAGCAGGTTTAACAGGGGGGGGAACACTGAAGCTTTCTTT. Its translation is CASRFNRGGNTEAFF.

By frequency in the sample, this clonotype is medium-sized. The chain combines TRBV5-6 with TRBJ2-1; D tentatively reads TRBD1 or TRBD2 (5 bases each). Trimming removed 3 bases at V and 5 bases at J, with 12 bases between. This CDR3 spans 14 amino acids. The germline V gene encodes CDR1 SGHDT and CDR2 YYEEEE. The CDR3 sequence is CASSWRRTNNEQFF. CDR3 DNA sequence: TGTGCCAGCAGCTGGAGGCGGACAAACAATGAGCAGTTCTTC.

This clonotype was seen many times. The genes are TRBV5-1 and TRBJ1-1; no firm D call. V shed 2 bases and J shed 7 bases, with 18 bases lying between them. Germline CDR1 SGHRS, CDR2 YFSETQ. The CDR3 has 15 amino acids. CDR3 sequence: CASSLPGSSSGEAFF. In nucleotides, the CDR3 is TGCGCCAGCAGCTTACCGGGCTCCTCCTCAGGTGAAGCTTTCTTT.

This clonotype was found many times. This rearrangement joins TRBV27 to TRBJ2-4; a possible D gene is TRBD2 (5 bases). The CDR3 is made up of 13 amino acids. The germline V gene encodes CDR1 MNHEY and CDR2 SMNVEV (reference sequence). V was trimmed by 7 bases and J by 3 bases, leaving 10 bases between them. The CDR3 region is CASKSRDKNIQYF. The CDR3, as DNA: TGTGCCAGCAAATCGAGGGACAAAAACATTCAGTACTTC.

This clonotype was found many times. The chain is built from TRBV19 and TRBJ2-3; no clear D. Germline lookup yields CDR1 LNHDA and CDR2 SQIVND (reference sequence). The germline V and J ends were trimmed by 5 bases and 0 bases, with 6 bases remaining between them. The CDR3 contains 13 residues. This CDR3 reads CASSDGSTDTQYF. The CDR3 DNA is TGTGCCAGTAGTGACGGGAGCACAGATACGCAGTATTTT.

For this clonotype: A junction boundary mismatches the germline segment, possibly from a read error. V is TRBV29-1 and J is TRBJ1-1; TRBD1 is a possible D gene (5 bases). The length of the CDR3 is 13 residues. From germline, CDR1 is SQVTM and CDR2 ANQGSEA. The CDR3 here is CSVEGTVNAEAFF. Here the CDR3 DNA reads TGCAGCGTTGAGGGGACGGTGAACGCTGAAGCTTTCTTT.

Of note for this clonotype: This may arise from a read error, as a much more abundant clone is one base away. The chain is built from TRBV7-9 and TRBJ1-2; D unclear. CDR3 size: 9 residues. Per the germline V gene, CDR1 is SEHNR and CDR2 is FQNEAQ (reference sequence). This chain's CDR3 is CAVLGNFTF. CDR3 DNA sequence: TGTGCGGTGCTGGGCAACTTCACCTTC.

In this sample, this clonotype turned up a few times. A single base separates this from a much larger clone, so it may be a read error. The chain has TRBV5-6 and TRBJ2-1; 7 nucleotides agree with TRBD1. Germline V gene lookup returns CDR1 SGHDT and CDR2 YYEEEE. The CDR3 runs to 16 residues. The V and J ends lost 6 bases and 12 bases, in that order; junction bases with no gene match: 21. CDR3: CASNPGRDRTMSGQFF. DNA of the CDR3: TGTGCCAGCAACCCAGGCCGGGACAGAACAATGAGCGGGCAGTTCTTC.

In this sample, this clonotype turned up many times. The V and J genes are TRBV5-5 and TRBJ2-7, with 8 bases matching TRBD1. The J segment lost 2 bases and the V segment lost 4 bases, leaving 5 bases of the junction unmatched. The CDR3 loop spans 14 amino acids. Looked up from germline, CDR1 is SGHKS and CDR2 is YYEKEE (reference sequence). The CDR3 sequence is CASSPGTGPYEQYF. CDR3 coding DNA: TGTGCCAGCAGCCCGGGGACAGGCCCCTACGAGCAGTACTTC. Variable domain in full (rest from reference TRBV5-5 and TRBJ2-7): DAGVTQSPTHLIKTRGQQVTLRCSPISGHKSVSWYQQVLGQGPQFIFQYYEKEERGRGNFPDRFSARQFPNYSSELNVNALLLGDSALYLCASSPGTGPYEQYFGPGTRLTVT.

This clonotype was seen a few times. This CDR3 is CASSTAGNTDTQYF. The CDR3 DNA is TGTGCCAGTAGCACAGCGGGTAACACAGATACGCAGTATTTT. V usage is TRBV19 and J usage is TRBJ2-3; maybe TRBD2 (6 bases). The CDR3 is 14 amino acids. Germline lookup yields CDR1 LNHDA and CDR2 SQIVND (reference sequence). With 6 bases removed from V and 2 bases from J, the gap between germline ends came to 12 bases.

The table lists this clonotype with a few counts. This may stem from a read error, because a much larger clone lies one nucleotide away. CDR3 sequence (DNA): TGCGCCAGCAGCCTCCGGCGGGAACCCTCCTACGAGCAGTACTTC. Translation gives CASSLRREPSYEQYF. The genes are TRBV5-1 and TRBJ2-7; weak D call: TRBD2 (6 bases). CDR3 size: 15 residues. V lost 4 bases to trimming and J lost 0 bases, with 14 bases between them. The germline gives CDR1 SGHRS, CDR2 YFSETQ. The complete variable domain, with remaining parts taken from reference TRBV5-1 and TRBJ2-7, reads KAGVTQTPRYLIKTRGQQVTLSCSPISGHRSVSWYQQTPGQGLQFLFEYFSETQRNKGNFPGRFSGRQFSNSRSEMNVSTLELGDSALYLCASSLRREPSYEQYFGPGTRLTVT.

This clonotype came up many times. The CDR3 here is CASARIAGDEQFF. CDR3 in DNA: TGTGCCAGCGCCCGGATAGCGGGGGATGAGCAGTTCTTC. The J gene is TRBJ2-1, the V gene TRBV7-9; TRBD2 matches at 9 bases. CDR1 and CDR2 (germline): SEHNR, FQNEAQ (reference sequence). J was trimmed by 8 bases and V by 8 bases; bases with no gene match: 7. This CDR3 spans 13 amino acids.

Concerning this clonotype itself: This may be a read error: a much more frequent sequence differs by one nucleotide. The gene calls are TRBV7-2 and TRBJ2-1; D uncertain. Germline V gives CDR1 SGHTA, CDR2 FQGNSA. This CDR3 has 13 amino acids. The CDR3 region is CASILMTSTEQFF. The CDR3 nucleotides are TGTGCCAGCATCTTAATGACCAGTACTGAGCAGTTCTTC.